This T cell receptor (beta chain) was profiled in a study of blood T cell repertoires in COVID-19. Study details: The origin of the acute and convalescent COVID-19 samples was the United States, Italy and Spain. PBMCs, B-cell-depleted T cells, or T cells provided the cDNA or gDNA that made up the material.

Germline CDR1 LNHDA, CDR2 SQIVND (reference sequence). V shed 4 bases, J shed 3 bases, and the junction held 5 bases outside the gene matches. The CDR3 contains 15 residues. This clone occurred once. How the authors handled the data: Amplification of reference gene primers was used by the study to estimate nucleated cell counts. Assay: immunoSEQ multiplex PCR; the TCRdb copy retains only in-frame clones and omits some. For V, J and clone size, that table is used; D and trimming come from the DNA. Of about 100,000 clones detected, almost 90% appear once; the ten largest clones hold around 5.4%. The chain is built from TRBV19 and TRBJ1-2, with TRBD1 matching 10 bases. The sequence was obtained from a human donor in a cohort sampled during active COVID-19. Sequencing was performed on peripheral blood. In nucleotides, the CDR3 is TGTGCCAGTAGTACCTTCGGGACAGGGGACTATGGCTACACCTTC. Translating it yields CASSTFGTGDYGYTF.